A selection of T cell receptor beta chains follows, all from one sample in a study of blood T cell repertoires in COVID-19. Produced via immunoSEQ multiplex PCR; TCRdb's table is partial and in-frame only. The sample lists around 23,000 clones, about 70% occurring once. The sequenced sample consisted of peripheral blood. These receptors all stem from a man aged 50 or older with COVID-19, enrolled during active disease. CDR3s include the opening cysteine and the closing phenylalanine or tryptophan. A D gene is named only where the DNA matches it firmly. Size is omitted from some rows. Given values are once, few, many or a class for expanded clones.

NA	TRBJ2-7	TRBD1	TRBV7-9	CASLSDRGINEQYF	TGTGCCAGCTTATCGGACAGGGGTATCAACGAGCAGTACTTC
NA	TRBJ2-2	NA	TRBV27	CASSFAYQGTGELFF	TGTGCCAGCAGTTTTGCCTATCAGGGCACCGGGGAGCTGTTTTTT
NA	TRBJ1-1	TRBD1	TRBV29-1	CSVGYTGGQVEAFF	TGCAGCGTTGGCTATACAGGAGGACAGGTTGAAGCTTTCTTT
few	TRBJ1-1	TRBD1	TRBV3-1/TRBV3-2	CASSLGQGPMNTEAFF	TGTGCCAGCAGCCTAGGACAGGGACCTATGAACACTGAAGCTTTCTTT
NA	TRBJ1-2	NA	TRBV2	CASTQESTGGYTF	TGTGCCAGCACTCAGGAATCTACTGGTGGCTACACCTTC
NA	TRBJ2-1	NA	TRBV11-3	CASSRGQGNGEEQFF	TGTGCCAGCAGCCGAGGTCAGGGGAATGGGGAGGAGCAGTTCTTC
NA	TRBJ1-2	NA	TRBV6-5	CASSTPAHGSYGYTF	TGTGCCAGCAGTACCCCGGCACACGGGTCTTACGGCTACACCTTC
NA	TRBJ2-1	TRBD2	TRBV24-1	CATSDRTSGRRGFDEQFF	TGTGCCACCAGTGATCGGACTAGCGGGCGTCGGGGGTTCGATGAGCAGTTCTTC
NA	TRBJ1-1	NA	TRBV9	CASSAQQGVVNTEAFF	TGTGCCAGCAGCGCCCAACAGGGAGTGGTGAACACTGAAGCTTTCTTT
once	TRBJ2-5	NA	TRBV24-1	CATSDTQGSQETQYF	TGTGCCACCAGTGATACGCAGGGGAGCCAAGAGACCCAGTACTTC
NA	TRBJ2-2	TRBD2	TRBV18	CASSPGTSGRISGELFF	TGTGCCAGCTCACCGGGGACTAGCGGGAGAATATCCGGGGAGCTGTTTTTT
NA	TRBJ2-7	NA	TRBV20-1	CSASGRKSYEQYF	TGCAGTGCTAGTGGCAGGAAAAGCTACGAGCAGTACTTC
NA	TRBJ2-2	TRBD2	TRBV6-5	CASSYSAGVTGELFF	TGTGCCAGCAGTTACTCAGCGGGAGTCACCGGGGAGCTGTTTTTT
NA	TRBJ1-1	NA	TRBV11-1	CASSPWGVSTEAFF	TGTGCCAGCAGCCCGTGGGGGGTAAGCACTGAAGCTTTCTTT
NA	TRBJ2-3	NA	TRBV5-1	CASSLAPGSADTQYF	TGCGCCAGCAGCTTGGCCCCAGGGTCGGCAGATACGCAGTATTTT
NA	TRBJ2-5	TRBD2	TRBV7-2	CASSSAWAGGQETQYF	TGTGCCAGCAGCTCCGCCTGGGCGGGGGGTCAAGAGACCCAGTACTTC
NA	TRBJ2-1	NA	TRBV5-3	CARSLSGTLGGEQFF	TGTGCCAGAAGCTTATCCGGGACGTTGGGGGGTGAGCAGTTCTTC
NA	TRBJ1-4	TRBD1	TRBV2	CASSFQWTGREKLFF	TGTGCCAGCAGTTTTCAGTGGACAGGGCGGGAAAAACTGTTTTTT
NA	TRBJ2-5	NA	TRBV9	CASSPGDTITKETQYF	TGTGCCAGCAGCCCAGGGGACACTATTACTAAAGAGACCCAGTACTTC
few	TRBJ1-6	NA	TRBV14	CASSQARPGDSPLHF	TGTGCCAGCAGCCAAGCCCGTCCGGGAGATTCACCCCTCCACTTT
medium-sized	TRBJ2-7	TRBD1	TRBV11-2	CASSLTPGQGFFYEQYF	TGTGCCAGCAGCTTGACCCCGGGACAGGGATTTTTCTACGAGCAGTACTTC
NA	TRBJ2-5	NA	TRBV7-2	CASSLFSLGGETQYF	TGTGCCAGCAGCTTGTTCTCCTTAGGGGGAGAGACCCAGTACTTC
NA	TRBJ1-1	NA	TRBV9	CASSPQGGRAFF	TGTGCCAGCAGCCCCCAGGGAGGGCGAGCTTTCTTT
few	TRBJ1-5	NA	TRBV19	CASSRSGLNQPQHF	TGTGCCAGTAGTAGATCAGGGCTCAACCAGCCCCAGCATTTT
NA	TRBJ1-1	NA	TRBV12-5	CASGLVLGQENTEAFF	TGTGCTAGTGGTTTGGTATTGGGACAAGAGAACACTGAAGCTTTCTTT
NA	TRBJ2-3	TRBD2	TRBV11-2	CATGGDRTDTQYF	TGTGCCACCGGGGGGGACCGCACAGATACGCAGTATTTT
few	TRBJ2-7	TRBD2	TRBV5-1	CASTSGRSHEQYF	TGCGCCAGCACTAGCGGGAGGTCCCACGAGCAGTACTTC
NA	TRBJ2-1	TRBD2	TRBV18	CASSPTAGDGNEQFF	TGTGCCAGCTCACCAACAGCGGGAGATGGAAATGAGCAGTTCTTC
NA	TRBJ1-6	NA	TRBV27	CASSLEGPYNSPLHF	TGTGCCAGCAGTTTGGAGGGGCCTTATAATTCACCCCTCCACTTT
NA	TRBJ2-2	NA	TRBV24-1	CATRDTGELFF	TGTGCCACCCGGGACACCGGGGAGCTGTTTTTT
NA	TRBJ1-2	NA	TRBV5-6	CASSLGRINYGYTF	TGTGCCAGCAGCTTGGGCAGGATTAACTATGGCTACACCTTC
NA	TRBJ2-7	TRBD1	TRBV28	CASSRLADRGEQYF	TGTGCCAGCAGCCGACTCGCGGACAGGGGCGAGCAGTACTTC
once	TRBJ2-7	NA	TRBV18	CASSSRTDVQYEQYF	TGTGCCAGCTCATCGCGGACAGACGTTCAATACGAGCAGTACTTC
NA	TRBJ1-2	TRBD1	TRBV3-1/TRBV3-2	CASSQAVTGENGYTF	TGTGCCAGCAGCCAGGCGGTGACAGGGGAAAATGGCTACACCTTC
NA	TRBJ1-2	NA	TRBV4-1	CASSQDIDGGYGYTF	TGCGCCAGCAGCCAAGATATAGACGGCGGATATGGCTACACCTTC
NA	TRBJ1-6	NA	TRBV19	CASTMGGRTPLHF	TGTGCCAGTACCATGGGTGGGAGGACACCCCTCCACTTT
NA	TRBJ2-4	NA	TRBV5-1	CASSVGDIGDIQYF	TGCGCCAGCAGCGTAGGGGACATCGGAGACATTCAGTACTTC
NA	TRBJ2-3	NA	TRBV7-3	CASSPDSATDTQYF	TGTGCCAGCAGCCCGGACAGCGCCACAGATACGCAGTATTTT
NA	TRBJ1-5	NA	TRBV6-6	CASRMGAQGSQPQHF	TGTGCCAGCAGGATGGGGGCACAAGGGAGTCAGCCCCAGCATTTT
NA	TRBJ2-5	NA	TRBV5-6	CASSTGHVETQYF	TGTGCCAGCAGCACGGGACATGTGGAGACCCAGTACTTC
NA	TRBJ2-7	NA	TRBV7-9	CASSSKNRASLTYEQYF	TGTGCCAGCAGCTCTAAAAACAGGGCAAGCTTGACCTACGAGCAGTACTTC
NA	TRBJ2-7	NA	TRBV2	CASSVRQGYEQYF	TGTGCCAGCAGTGTTCGGCAGGGGTACGAGCAGTACTTC
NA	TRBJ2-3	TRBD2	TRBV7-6	CASSLAPSGSRWDTQYF	TGTGCCAGCAGCTTAGCCCCTAGCGGGAGCCGTTGGGATACGCAGTATTTT
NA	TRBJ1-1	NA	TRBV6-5	CASSYELRGTEAFF	TGTGCCAGCAGTTACGAATTGCGGGGCACTGAAGCTTTCTTT
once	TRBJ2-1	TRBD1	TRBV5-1	CASRPTGGQYNEQFF	TGCGCCAGCAGACCAACAGGGGGGCAATACAATGAGCAGTTCTTC
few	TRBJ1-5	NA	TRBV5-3	CARSLGPGQPQHF	TGTGCCAGAAGCTTGGGTCCGGGTCAGCCCCAGCATTTT
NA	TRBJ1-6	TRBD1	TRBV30	CAWCHRGSNNSPLHF	TGTGCCTGGTGCCACAGGGGCTCCAATAATTCACCCCTCCACTTT
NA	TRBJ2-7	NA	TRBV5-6	CASSLGGTAYEQYF	TGTGCCAGCAGCTTGGGCGGGACAGCCTACGAGCAGTACTTC
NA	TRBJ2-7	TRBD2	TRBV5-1	CASSLTRGVGEQYF	TGCGCCAGCAGCTTGACTCGGGGGGTCGGCGAGCAGTACTTC
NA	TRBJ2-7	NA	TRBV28	CASSLSRTASSYEQYF	TGTGCCAGCAGCTTGAGCCGGACAGCGAGCTCCTACGAGCAGTACTTC
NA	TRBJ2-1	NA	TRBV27	CASSFASPNEQFF	TGTGCCAGCAGTTTTGCTAGCCCTAATGAGCAGTTCTTC
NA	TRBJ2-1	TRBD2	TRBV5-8	CASSPRLAGVGNEQFF	TGTGCCAGCAGCCCCCGACTAGCGGGAGTTGGGAATGAGCAGTTCTTC
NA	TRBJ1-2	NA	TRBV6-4	CALLPPAKEIFYGYTF	TGTGCCCTATTGCCCCCCGCAAAGGAGATTTTTTATGGCTACACCTTC
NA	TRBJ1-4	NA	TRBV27	CASGFRVGTNEKLFF	TGTGCCAGCGGGTTTCGGGTAGGAACTAATGAAAAACTGTTTTTT
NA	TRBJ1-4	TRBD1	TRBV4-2	CASSQEPTGGGTTNEKLFF	TGTGCCAGCAGCCAAGAACCTACAGGGGGAGGGACAACTAATGAAAAACTGTTTTTT
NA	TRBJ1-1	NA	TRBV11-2	CASSLARAGTEAFF	TGTGCCAGCAGCTTAGCCAGGGCAGGGACTGAAGCTTTCTTT
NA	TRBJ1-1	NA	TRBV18	CASSPNQGLVEAFF	TGTGCCAGCTCACCAAACCAGGGGCTCGTTGAAGCTTTCTTT
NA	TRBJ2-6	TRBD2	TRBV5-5	CASSLGLTSGTGANVLTF	TGTGCCAGCAGCTTGGGGTTGACTAGCGGGACTGGGGCCAACGTCCTGACTTTC
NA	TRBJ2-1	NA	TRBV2	CASRRSPRDDNEQFF	TGTGCCAGCAGGAGGTCCCCTCGGGATGACAATGAGCAGTTCTTC